This entry lists 14 T cell receptor beta chains sequenced from one sample in a study of T cell repertoires in ileal Crohn's disease. Time point reported: proximal margin of the surgical specimen (macroscopically non-inflamed). TCRdb's table, derived via immunoSEQ multiplex PCR, lists solely in-frame clones and lacks some. The sample has 5,300 or so clones; about 73% are singletons. The sample was ileal tissue. These receptor sequences come from an adult with Crohn's disease.

By frequency in the sample, this clone is medium-sized (0.01 to 0.1%). This rearrangement joins TRBV27 to TRBJ1-6; 10 nucleotides line up with TRBD1. The CDR3 runs to 15 residues. V lost 7 bases, J lost 7 bases, and 7 bases stayed unmatched. Germline V gives CDR1 MNHEY, CDR2 SMNVEV (reference sequence). The CDR3 region is CASTEQGQGNSPLHF. The CDR3 DNA is TGTGCCAGCACCGAGCAGGGACAGGGGAATTCACCCCTCCACTTT.

The chain links TRBV5-4 to TRBJ1-2, with D hard to call. This CDR3 contains 15 residues. The V gene lost 4 bases and the J gene lost 5 bases, with 18 bases spanning the gap. CDR1 is SGHNT and CDR2 is YYREEE in the germline V gene (reference sequence). CDR3 DNA: TGTGCCAGCAGCCCCAGTTCAGGTTCGAGGTATGGCTACACCTTC. Translated, it gives CASSPSSGSRYGYTF.

This clone appeared a few times. The genes are TRBV6-6 and TRBJ2-7, with no clear D. Germline loops: CDR1 MNHNY, CDR2 SVGAGI (reference sequence). This CDR3 is built from 11 residues. V shed 6 bases and J shed 5 bases, with 8 bases lying between them. CDR3 region: CASSSAHEQYF. DNA of the CDR3: TGTGCCAGCAGCTCAGCGCACGAGCAGTACTTC.

The CDR3 spells CASSQDLSSGRAFYYNEQFF. The CDR3 nucleotides read TGTGCCAGCAGCCAAGACCTGTCTAGCGGGAGGGCCTTTTACTACAATGAGCAGTTCTTC. The V call is TRBV4-2, the J call TRBJ2-1; 12 bases are shared with TRBD2. The CDR3 is 20 residues long. Germline V gene sequence: CDR1 LGHNA, CDR2 YNFKEQ. J lost 3 bases, V lost 0 bases, and 12 bases had no gene match.

This clone appeared once. This chain joins TRBV19 and TRBJ2-1, with 9 bases matching TRBD2. This CDR3 comprises 14 residues. With 5 bases clipped from V and 2 bases from J, the junction kept 1 base outside the gene matches. The germline V gene encodes CDR1 LNHDA and CDR2 SQIVND (reference sequence). The DNA of the CDR3 is TGTGCCAGTAGTTCTAGCGGGACCTACAATGAGCAGTTCTTC. Protein: CASSSSGTYNEQFF.

The chain is built from TRBV5-4 and TRBJ2-5, with D perhaps matching TRBD2 (5 bases). The germline V and J ends were trimmed by 0 bases and 1 base, with 16 bases remaining between them. Germline V lookup: CDR1 SGHNT, CDR2 YYREEE (reference sequence). This CDR3 is built from 17 residues. The CDR3, as DNA: TGTGCCAGCAGCTTGGTAGGGAGTGGTACGTCCCAAGAGACCCAGTACTTC. Residues: CASSLVGSGTSQETQYF.

Only a few counts were recorded for this clone. The gene calls are TRBV5-1 and TRBJ1-1, with D uncertain. Germline V gives CDR1 SGHRS, CDR2 YFSETQ. V shed 0 bases and J shed 11 bases, with 14 bases lying between them. The CDR3 is made up of 13 amino acids. The CDR3 region has the DNA TGCGCCAGCAGCTTGGGCGGGGTTCTCAGTGCTTTCTTT. Translating it yields CASSLGGVLSAFF.

This chain joins TRBV6-4 and TRBJ2-1; 10 positions match TRBD2. Germline V gene data show CDR1 as MRHNA and CDR2 as SNTAGT. This CDR3 contains 15 residues. V shed 2 bases and J 7 bases; nucleotides not matched to a gene: 5. The CDR3 loop reads CASSDESGGGNEQFF. The DNA for the CDR3 is TGTGCCAGCAGTGACGAGAGCGGGGGGGGAAATGAGCAGTTCTTC.

The rearrangement joins TRBV6-1 to TRBJ1-2, with 7 bases that match TRBD1. Trimming took 6 bases from V and 4 from J; bases not matched to a gene: 5. Germline loops: CDR1 MNHNS, CDR2 SASEGT. This CDR3 spans 13 amino acids. For the CDR3, the DNA is TGTGCCAGCAGGGGACAGTCCTTCTATGGCTACACCTTC. It specifies CASRGQSFYGYTF.

The genes are TRBV27 and TRBJ2-7, with D perhaps matching TRBD2 (7 bases). Germline CDR1 MNHEY, CDR2 SMNVEV (reference sequence). The CDR3 runs 15 residues. Trimming stripped 4 bases from V and 1 base from J, with 14 bases between. The CDR3 nucleotides read TGTGCCAGCAGTTCCCTCGGGGGGCGGTCCTACGAGCAGTACTTC. Translation gives CASSSLGGRSYEQYF.

This chain links TRBV29-1 with TRBJ1-1; no clear D. Per germline, CDR1 SQVTM and CDR2 ANQGSEA. Trimming removed 2 bases at V and 6 bases at J, with 10 bases between. The CDR3 totals 12 residues. The CDR3 loop reads CSVESGSAEAFF. CDR3 DNA: TGCAGCGTTGAATCGGGGAGCGCTGAAGCTTTCTTT. Full variable domain (missing parts from reference TRBV29-1 and TRBJ1-1): SAVISQKPSRDICQRGTSLTIQCQVDSQVTMMFWYRQQPGQSLTLIATANQGSEATYESGFVIDKFPISRPNLTFSTLTVSNMSPEDSSIYLCSVESGSAEAFFGQGTRLTVV.

This clone showed up just a few times. The V and J genes are TRBV6-5 and TRBJ2-1; D is undetermined. This CDR3 is built from 15 residues. Deletions cut 4 bases from V and 2 bases from J, with 12 bases between. CDR1 MNHEY and CDR2 SVGAGI come from the germline V gene. The CDR3 here is CASSLLQTTYNEQFF. CDR3 sequence (DNA): TGTGCCAGCAGTTTGCTTCAGACAACCTACAATGAGCAGTTCTTC.

This sequence joins TRBV25-1 and TRBJ1-1, with D perhaps TRBD1 (6 bases). The CDR3 length is 14 residues. Per the germline V gene, CDR1 is MGHDK and CDR2 is SYGVNS. The V and J ends lost 3 bases and 4 bases respectively, with 12 bases between them. CDR3 in DNA: TGTGCCAGCAGTGAGACAGGTCGACGCACTGAAGCTTTCTTT. Its protein is CASSETGRRTEAFF.

This chain connects TRBV5-1 to TRBJ2-3, with TRBD2 identical over 9 bases. Germline V lookup: CDR1 SGHRS, CDR2 YFSETQ. Trimming cost V 5 bases and J 2 bases; bases outside gene matches: 6. This CDR3 contains 15 residues. The CDR3 DNA reads as TGCGCCAGCAGACATACTAGCGGGCACACAGATACGCAGTATTTT. It encodes CASRHTSGHTDTQYF. Based on the CDR3 plus reference TRBV5-1 and TRBJ2-3, the full variable domain is KAGVTQTPRYLIKTRGQQVTLSCSPISGHRSVSWYQQTPGQGLQFLFEYFSETQRNKGNFPGRFSGRQFSNSRSEMNVSTLELGDSALYLCASRHTSGHTDTQYFGPGTRLTVL.